This entry lists 32 T cell receptor beta chains sequenced from one sample in a study of cytomegalovirus exposure and HLA in healthy donors. The PCR employed 60 Vbeta primers together with 13 Jbeta primers. The assay was immunoSEQ multiplex PCR, and TCRdb's table has in-frame clones only and misses some. The sample yields 80,000 to 100,000 clones, around 81% seen once. Sample: PBMCs. The receptors originated from a middle-aged man in good health and CMV-seropositive.

This chain joins TRBV7-8 and TRBJ2-1; tentatively, D is TRBD2 (6 bases). Germline lookup yields CDR1 SGHVS and CDR2 FQNEAQ. The CDR3 contains 17 residues. The V end was cut by 1 base, the J end by 4 bases, with 17 bases between. The CDR3 region is CASSLVVAGSWYNEQFF. DNA of the CDR3: TGTGCCAGCAGCTTAGTTGTGGCGGGGAGTTGGTACAATGAGCAGTTCTTC.

About this clone: The junction and the germline gene differ at one end; a read error may be behind it. The rearrangement uses TRBV2 and TRBJ1-5; 8 nucleotides agree with TRBD1. In germline, CDR1 is SNHLY, CDR2 FYNNEI. This CDR3 has 16 residues. As DNA, the CDR3 is TGTGCCAGCAGCGAAGAACCAGGGGGCGCGAGGCAGCCCCAGCATTTT. Residues: CASSEEPGGARQPQHF.

The V gene is TRBV5-1, the J gene TRBJ1-6; TRBD1 matches 12 bases. The junction had 8 bases not matched to a gene; V was cut back by 4 bases and J by 15 bases. Per germline, CDR1 SGHRS and CDR2 YFSETQ. CDR3 length equals 14 residues. The CDR3 DNA is TGCGCCAGCAGCCAAGGGACAGGGGGCTCGGTCCTCCACTTT. It translates to CASSQGTGGSVLHF.

J is TRBJ1-6 and V is TRBV19, with a tentative D call TRBD1 (6 bases). CDR1 and CDR2 (germline): LNHDA, SQIVND (reference sequence). V was clipped by 6 bases and J by 9 bases, with 15 bases between them. The CDR3 loop spans 14 amino acids. CDR3 bases: TGTGCCAGTAGCCCAGGGGTTGACGGTTCACCCCTCCACTTT. It encodes CASSPGVDGSPLHF.

This chain links TRBV21-1 with TRBJ2-7; TRBD1 was called by the table and not checked on the DNA. TRBV21-1 is a pseudogene segment. The CDR3 spans 18 residues. The CDR3, as DNA: TGTGCCAGCAGCAAAAAAGGGGGGCAACAGGGGGCGTCCTACGAGCAGTACTTC. Protein: CASSKKGGQQGASYEQYF.

The gene calls are TRBV28 and TRBJ1-6, with a weak D call TRBD1 (6 bases). The CDR3 is made up of 12 amino acids. CDR1 and CDR2 (germline): MDHEN, SYDVKM. The ends were cut back, 8 bases at V and 8 bases at J, with 10 bases in the middle. As DNA, the CDR3 is TGTGCCAGCGCAGGGGTGGATTCACCCCTCCACTTT. It yields the protein CASAGVDSPLHF.

This chain connects TRBV2 to TRBJ1-1, with D maybe TRBD1 (5 bases). CDR3 length equals 13 residues. Germline V gene lookup returns CDR1 SNHLY and CDR2 FYNNEI. V lost 6 bases, J lost 1 base, and 9 bases lay in between. CDR3 region: CASSLGGNTEAFF. The CDR3 bases are TGTGCCAGCAGCCTCGGGGGGAACACTGAAGCTTTCTTT.

V and J are TRBV28 and TRBJ2-1; 9 bases fit TRBD2. CDR3 size: 16 residues. The germline V gene has CDR1 MDHEN and CDR2 SYDVKM. Trimming at V came to 4 bases and at J to 2 bases, leaving 6 bases not matched to a gene. CDR3 nucleotide sequence: TGTGCCAGCAGTTCCTCGACTAGCGGAGCCTACAATGAGCAGTTCTTC. Protein sequence: CASSSSTSGAYNEQFF.

The rearrangement joins TRBV30 to TRBJ2-7, with TRBD2 matching 13 bases. Trimming at V came to 4 bases and at J to 6 bases, leaving 12 bases not matched to a gene. This CDR3 contains 16 residues. Germline CDR1 GTSNPN, CDR2 SVGIG (reference sequence). The CDR3 reads CAWKLAGGPGLGEQYF. The CDR3 DNA sequence: TGTGCCTGGAAACTAGCGGGGGGGCCCGGACTGGGCGAGCAGTACTTC. The full variable domain, in which reference TRBV30 and TRBJ2-7 provide the parts outside the CDR3, is SQTIHQWPATLVQPVGSPLSLECTVEGTSNPNLYWYRQAAGRGLQLLFYSVGIGQISSEVPQNLSASRPQDRQFILSSKKLLLSDSGFYLCAWKLAGGPGLGEQYFGPGTRLTVT.

The chain employs TRBV2 and TRBJ1-5, with D possibly matching TRBD1 (5 bases). V gave up 6 bases and J gave up 3 bases, with 9 bases separating them. The CDR3 covers 13 residues. Germline assignment: CDR1 SNHLY and CDR2 FYNNEI. CDR3 residues: CASSAGPNQPQHF. The DNA of the CDR3 is TGTGCCAGCAGCGCGGGACCCAATCAGCCCCAGCATTTT.

The chain uses TRBV27 and TRBJ2-3; D is unresolved. Germline CDR1 MNHEY, CDR2 SMNVEV (reference sequence). The CDR3 has 15 amino acids. Trimming stripped 3 bases from V and 0 bases from J, with 10 bases between. CDR3 DNA sequence: TGTGCCAGCAGTTTGCTAGGCGTGAGCACAGATACGCAGTATTTT. Amino acids: CASSLLGVSTDTQYF.

The rearrangement joins TRBV28 to TRBJ2-1, with 10 bases fitting TRBD2. The CDR3 is 17 amino acids. With V trimmed by 5 bases and J by 5 bases, 12 bases remained unmatched. Germline CDR1 reads MDHEN; CDR2 reads SYDVKM. The CDR3, as DNA: TGTGCCAGCAGTCGAATCAGCGGGAGGGCCTTGGACAATGAGCAGTTCTTC. Its translation is CASSRISGRALDNEQFF.

The gene calls are TRBV30 and TRBJ1-2; D not resolved. CDR1 is GTSNPN and CDR2 is SVGIG in the germline V gene (reference sequence). Trimming took off 3 bases at V and 8 bases at J, with 13 bases between the two ends. The CDR3 covers 12 residues. The DNA of the CDR3 is TGTGCCTGGAGAGTTGGTACATTAGGCTACACCTTC. This gives the protein CAWRVGTLGYTF. The whole variable domain, filled in from reference TRBV30 and TRBJ1-2, reads SQTIHQWPATLVQPVGSPLSLECTVEGTSNPNLYWYRQAAGRGLQLLFYSVGIGQISSEVPQNLSASRPQDRQFILSSKKLLLSDSGFYLCAWRVGTLGYTFGSGTRLTVV.

The chain combines TRBV19 with TRBJ2-4; D possibly corresponds to TRBD1 (6 bases). The CDR3 extends over 16 amino acids. CDR1 is LNHDA, CDR2 SQIVND, per germline (reference sequence). Trimming shortened V by 5 bases and J by 4 bases, and 18 bases separated the two germline ends. CDR3 loop: CASSAPGHDPKNIQYF. CDR3 nucleotide sequence: TGTGCCAGTAGTGCCCCGGGACACGACCCTAAAAACATTCAGTACTTC.

This chain links TRBV29-1 with TRBJ2-1; TRBD1 matches at 8 bases. V shed 7 bases, J shed 7 bases, and the junction held 6 bases outside the gene matches. The length of the CDR3 is 12 residues. Germline V gives CDR1 SQVTM, CDR2 ANQGSEA. The CDR3 DNA sequence: TGCAGCGAAGGGACAGGTAGTAATGAGCAGTTCTTC. It specifies CSEGTGSNEQFF.

The gene calls are TRBV5-4 and TRBJ1-1, with 10 positions matching TRBD1. V gave up 0 bases and J gave up 0 bases; unmatched junction bases: 2. The germline V gene has CDR1 SGHNT and CDR2 YYREEE (reference sequence). The CDR3 spans 16 residues. CDR3 DNA sequence: TGTGCCAGCAGCTTGGAGGGACAGGGGATGAACACTGAAGCTTTCTTT. This sequence encodes CASSLEGQGMNTEAFF.

This clone is a singleton in its sample. The chain couples TRBV18 to TRBJ1-6; maybe TRBD1 (6 bases). The germline gives CDR1 KGHSH, CDR2 LQKENI. The CDR3 totals 15 residues. The V gene lost 3 bases and the J gene lost 6 bases, with 12 bases spanning the gap. CDR3 bases: TGTGCCAGCTCACCTCGGGGGGACATTAATTCACCCCTCCACTTT. Its translation is CASSPRGDINSPLHF. Full variable domain (remainder filled in from reference TRBV18 and TRBJ1-6): NAGVMQNPRHLVRRRGQEARLRCSPMKGHSHVYWYRQLPEEGLKFMVYLQKENIIDESGMPKERFSAEFPKEGPSILRIQQVVRGDSAAYFCASSPRGDINSPLHFGNGTRLTVT.

The chain links TRBV5-1 to TRBJ1-1; D not resolved. The CDR3 spans 12 residues. Germline V CDR1 and CDR2: SGHRS, YFSETQ. The germline V and J ends were trimmed by 10 bases and 10 bases, with 20 bases remaining between them. The CDR3 DNA follows: TGCGCCTCCCGAGATAACCAAAACGGAGCTTTCTTT. Translation: CASRDNQNGAFF.

As for this clone: At one boundary the junction diverges from the germline segment, which might be a read error. Here the CDR3 reads CSSSLGHREQYF. The CDR3, as DNA: TGTTCCAGCAGCTTAGGGCACCGCGAGCAGTACTTC. The V gene is TRBV7-9, the J gene TRBJ2-7; D unclear. This CDR3 comprises 12 residues. Germline V gene data show CDR1 as SEHNR and CDR2 as FQNEAQ (reference sequence).

The rearrangement links TRBV9 to TRBJ1-1; D is unresolved. Trimming left V 0 bases short and J 4 bases short, with 10 bases between. This CDR3 region has 14 residues. CDR1 is SGDLS and CDR2 is YYNGEE in the germline V gene. The CDR3 protein is CASSVDGTVTEAFF. The CDR3 region has the DNA TGTGCCAGCAGCGTAGACGGTACAGTCACTGAAGCTTTCTTT. Complete variable domain (other parts from reference TRBV9 and TRBJ1-1): DSGVTQTPKHLITATGQRVTLRCSPRSGDLSVYWYQQSLDQGLQFLIQYYNGEERAKGNILERFSAQQFPDLHSELNLSSLELGDSALYFCASSVDGTVTEAFFGQGTRLTVV.

Comment on this clone: Additional DNA sequences in this sample encode the identical CDR3. The chain links TRBV6-5 to TRBJ2-5, with TRBD2 identical over 10 bases. There are 15 residues in the CDR3. Trimming took 5 bases from V and 7 from J; bases not matched to a gene: 10. CDR1 MNHEY and CDR2 SVGAGI come from the germline V gene. Here the CDR3 reads CASSAGLAVGGTQYF. The CDR3 coding sequence is TGTGCCAGCAGTGCCGGACTAGCGGTGGGCGGGACCCAGTACTTC.

The chain has TRBV11-2 and TRBJ2-4; the D gene is possibly TRBD1 (5 bases). CDR3 size: 14 residues. In germline, CDR1 is SGHAT, CDR2 FQNNGV. Between the trimmed V and J ends, which lost 2 bases and 4 bases, there was a span of 9 bases. The CDR3 bases are TGTGCCAGCAGCTTACCAGACAGAAAAAACATTCAGTACTTC. This sequence encodes CASSLPDRKNIQYF.

The chain employs TRBV7-9 and TRBJ1-1; 7 positions agree with TRBD1. V lost 0 bases to trimming and J lost 4 bases; unmatched junction nucleotides: 5. This CDR3 region has 15 residues. Germline lookup yields CDR1 SEHNR and CDR2 FQNEAQ (reference sequence). The CDR3 here is CASSLAQGFATEAFF. The DNA for the CDR3 is TGTGCCAGCAGCTTAGCACAGGGGTTTGCCACTGAAGCTTTCTTT. The full variable domain, its missing parts supplied by reference TRBV7-9 and TRBJ1-1, is DTGVSQNPRHKITKRGQNVTFRCDPISEHNRLYWYRQTLGQGPEFLTYFQNEAQLEKSRLLSDRFSAERPKGSFSTLEIQRTEQGDSAMYLCASSLAQGFATEAFFGQGTRLTVV.

This chain uses TRBV5-1 with TRBJ2-7; D possibly corresponds to TRBD1 (5 bases). This CDR3 is built from 11 residues. Germline V gene sequence: CDR1 SGHRS, CDR2 YFSETQ. V was pared by 5 bases and J by 4 bases, with 7 bases between. CDR3 sequence: CASRGVYEQYF. In DNA, the CDR3 is TGCGCCAGCAGAGGGGTATACGAGCAGTACTTC.

This chain uses TRBV27 with TRBJ2-2; TRBD1 agrees at 10 bases. Germline values: CDR1 MNHEY, CDR2 SMNVEV (reference sequence). CDR3 size: 14 residues. V was pared by 6 bases and J by 7 bases, with 5 bases of the junction left unmatched. The CDR3 reads CASSWDRGFGELFF. In nucleotides, the CDR3 is TGTGCCAGCAGCTGGGACAGGGGCTTCGGGGAGCTGTTTTTT.

This clone was seen a single time. This sequence joins TRBV19 and TRBJ1-1; no clear D gene. Between the trimmed V and J ends, which lost 2 bases and 4 bases, there was a span of 8 bases. The CDR3 totals 13 residues. The germline V gene has CDR1 LNHDA and CDR2 SQIVND (reference sequence). CDR3 sequence: CASSILGGTEAFF. CDR3 nucleotide sequence: TGTGCCAGTAGTATATTGGGAGGCACTGAAGCTTTCTTT.

The table lists this clone with a few counts. The chain employs TRBV9 and TRBJ2-1; TRBD2 matches 11 bases. Trimming cost V 4 bases and J 4 bases; bases outside gene matches: 4. The V gene's germline CDR1 is SGDLS and CDR2 YYNGEE. This CDR3 region has 15 residues. The CDR3 here is CASSKLAGEYNEQFF. The CDR3 region has the DNA TGTGCCAGCAGCAAACTAGCGGGGGAGTACAATGAGCAGTTCTTC.

The V call is TRBV11-2, the J call TRBJ1-1, with unresolved D. Germline V gene data show CDR1 as SGHAT and CDR2 as FQNNGV. The CDR3 runs 13 residues. V was clipped by 5 bases and J by 1 base, with 8 bases between them. The CDR3 DNA sequence: TGTGCCAGCAGCATAAGCACGAACACTGAAGCTTTCTTT. This gives the protein CASSISTNTEAFF. The full variable domain, in which reference TRBV11-2 and TRBJ1-1 provide the parts outside the CDR3, is EAGVAQSPRYKIIEKRQSVAFWCNPISGHATLYWYQQILGQGPKLLIQFQNNGVVDDSQLPKDRFSAERLKGVDSTLKIQPAKLEDSAVYLCASSISTNTEAFFGQGTRLTVV.

The chain joins TRBV10-3 to TRBJ1-2; D gene unclear. V lost 5 bases and J lost 4, with 14 bases in between. Germline V gene lookup returns CDR1 ENHRY and CDR2 SYGVKD. CDR3 length: 14 amino acids. This CDR3 reads CAISSGERAYGYTF. The CDR3 nucleotides are TGTGCCATCAGTAGCGGCGAGCGGGCCTATGGCTACACCTTC.

The chain has TRBV11-2 and TRBJ2-4; 7 nucleotides agree with TRBD1. This CDR3 has 13 amino acids. Trimming removed 6 bases from V and 6 bases from J; junction bases left unmatched: 5. Germline values: CDR1 SGHAT, CDR2 FQNNGV. This CDR3 reads CASSRQGVNIQYF. CDR3 sequence (DNA): TGTGCCAGCAGTCGACAGGGCGTAAACATTCAGTACTTC.

V usage is TRBV28 and J usage is TRBJ2-6; weak D call: TRBD1 (5 bases). This CDR3 spans 17 amino acids. Germline CDR1 MDHEN, CDR2 SYDVKM. V was clipped by 3 bases and J by 0 bases, with 12 bases between them. The CDR3 DNA sequence: TGTGCCAGCAGTTTGTGGCAGGGTTTCTCTGGGGCCAACGTCCTGACTTTC. It yields the protein CASSLWQGFSGANVLTF.

This chain uses TRBV15 with TRBJ2-3; 7 nucleotides match TRBD1. J lost 0 bases, V lost 3 bases, and 3 bases had no gene match. Germline CDR1 is LNHNV and CDR2 is YYDKDF (reference sequence). The CDR3 runs 15 residues. The CDR3 sequence is CATSRGTASTDTQYF. Here the CDR3 DNA reads TGTGCCACCAGCAGGGGGACAGCTAGCACAGATACGCAGTATTTT.